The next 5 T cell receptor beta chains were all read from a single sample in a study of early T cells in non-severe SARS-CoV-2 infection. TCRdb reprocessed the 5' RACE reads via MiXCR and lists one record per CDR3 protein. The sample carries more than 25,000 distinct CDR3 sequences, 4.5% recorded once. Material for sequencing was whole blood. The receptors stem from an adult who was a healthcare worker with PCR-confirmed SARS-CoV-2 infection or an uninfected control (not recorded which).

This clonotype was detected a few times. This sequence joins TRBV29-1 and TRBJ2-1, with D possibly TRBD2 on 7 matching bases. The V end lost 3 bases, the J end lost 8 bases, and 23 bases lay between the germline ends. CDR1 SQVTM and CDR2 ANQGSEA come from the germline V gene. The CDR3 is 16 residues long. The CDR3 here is CSVEAGGGGTSDEQFF. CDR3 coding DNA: TGCAGCGTTGAGGCCGGCGGGGGCGGGACCTCCGATGAGCAGTTCTTC.

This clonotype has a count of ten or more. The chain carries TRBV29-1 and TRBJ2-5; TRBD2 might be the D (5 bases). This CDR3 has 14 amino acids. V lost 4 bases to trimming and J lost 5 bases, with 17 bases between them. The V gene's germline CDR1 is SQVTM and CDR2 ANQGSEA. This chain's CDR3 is CSVVGLAGVETQYF. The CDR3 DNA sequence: TGCAGCGTTGTAGGCCTGGCCGGGGTGGAGACCCAGTACTTC.

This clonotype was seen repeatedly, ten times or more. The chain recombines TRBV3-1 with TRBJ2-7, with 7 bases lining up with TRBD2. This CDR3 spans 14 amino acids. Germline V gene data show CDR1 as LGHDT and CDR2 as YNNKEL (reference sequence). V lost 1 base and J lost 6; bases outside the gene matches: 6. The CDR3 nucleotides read TGTGCCAGCAGCCAAGTGCGGGGGTCCCGCGAGCAGTACTTC. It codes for CASSQVRGSREQYF.

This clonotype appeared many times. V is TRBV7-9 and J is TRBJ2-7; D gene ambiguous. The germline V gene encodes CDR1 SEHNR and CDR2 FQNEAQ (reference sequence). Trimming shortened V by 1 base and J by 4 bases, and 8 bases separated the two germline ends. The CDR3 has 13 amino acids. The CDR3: CASSLVFNYEQYF. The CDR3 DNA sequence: TGTGCCAGCAGCTTAGTTTTCAATTACGAGCAGTACTTC.

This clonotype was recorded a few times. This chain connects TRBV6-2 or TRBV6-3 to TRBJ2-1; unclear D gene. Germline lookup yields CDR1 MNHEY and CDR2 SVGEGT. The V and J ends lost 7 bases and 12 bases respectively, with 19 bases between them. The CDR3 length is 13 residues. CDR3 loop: CASTQSRALWQFF. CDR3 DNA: TGTGCCAGCACCCAATCCCGGGCCCTTTGGCAGTTCTTC.